This T cell receptor beta chain was profiled in a study of glioma-infiltrating T cells after dendritic cell vaccination. Study information: Monocyte-derived dendritic cells, cultured approximately 7 days with IL-4 and GM-CSF, were pulsed with autologous tumor lysate.

Amplification used 60 V beta primers and 13 J beta primers. Assay used: immunoSEQ multiplex PCR; TCRdb lists only in-frame clones, some missing. The sample consists of about 92,000 clones, approximately 90% of them appearing once. PBMC sampling occurred before vaccination, two weeks after the third dose, and at progression. V was clipped by 4 bases and J by 7 bases, with 5 bases between them. Germline V lookup: CDR1 DFQATT, CDR2 SNEGSKA (reference sequence). The CDR3 totals 10 residues. Sequences were derived from blood, sampled before dendritic cell vaccination. The chain recombines TRBV20-1 with TRBJ2-1; D is ambiguous. The clonotype was recovered from a human donor with glioblastoma. The CDR3 protein is CSAIRNEQFF. CDR3 coding DNA: TGCAGTGCTATCAGGAATGAGCAGTTCTTC.